A single sample gave rise to the 16 T cell receptor beta chains below, sequenced in a study of blood T cell repertoires in COVID-19. TCRdb's table, derived via immunoSEQ multiplex PCR, lists solely in-frame clones and lacks some. The table lists nearly 60,000 clones, 85% to 90% of them singletons. Sequenced input: peripheral blood. The receptors come from a man aged 40-50 years with active COVID-19.

This clone has a single count. The chain links TRBV7-2 to TRBJ1-1; D possibly corresponds to TRBD1 (5 bases). Germline CDR1 SGHTA, CDR2 FQGNSA. Trimming took off 4 bases at V and 3 bases at J, with 9 bases between the two ends. This CDR3 has 13 amino acids. CDR3 region: CASSSPQDTEAFF. DNA for the CDR3: TGTGCCAGCAGCTCTCCACAGGACACTGAAGCTTTCTTT.

In nucleotides, the CDR3 is TGTGCCAGCAGCCTATACAGGAAACAAGAGACCCAGTACTTC. As protein: CASSLYRKQETQYF. This chain joins TRBV3-1 (or the pseudogene TRBV3-2) and TRBJ2-5; D is possibly TRBD1 (5 bases). The CDR3 has 14 residues. The germline V gene encodes CDR1 LGHDT and CDR2 YNNKEL (reference sequence). V was trimmed by 4 bases and J by 2 bases, leaving 11 bases between them.

Here the CDR3 reads CASSLASNNEQFF. The DNA for the CDR3 is TGTGCCAGCAGCTTGGCATCCAACAATGAGCAGTTCTTC. The chain joins TRBV5-5 to TRBJ2-1; D is uncertain. Trimming removed 0 bases at V and 5 bases at J, with 6 bases between. The germline V gene has CDR1 SGHKS and CDR2 YYEKEE (reference sequence). The length of the CDR3 is 13 residues.

The chain joins TRBV7-2 to TRBJ2-1; TRBD2 aligns across 10 bases. The V and J ends lost 0 bases and 3 bases, in that order; junction bases with no gene match: 2. The CDR3 extends over 16 amino acids. The V gene's germline CDR1 is SGHTA and CDR2 FQGNSA. DNA for the CDR3: TGTGCCAGCAGCTTAGCCGGGACTAGCGTCTACAATGAGCAGTTCTTC. Encoded protein: CASSLAGTSVYNEQFF.

The chain combines TRBV4-1 with TRBJ2-3; 10 positions agree with TRBD2. Per germline, CDR1 MGHRA and CDR2 YSYEKL. CDR3 size: 18 residues. V was pared by 1 base and J by 0 bases, with 7 bases of the junction left unmatched. CDR3 sequence (DNA): TGCGCCAGCAGCCAAGTGAGCGGGAGGGGGACTAGCACAGATACGCAGTATTTT. It is translated as CASSQVSGRGTSTDTQYF.

The chain recombines TRBV6-2 or TRBV6-3 with TRBJ2-5; 7 bases are a match to TRBD1. V dropped 4 bases and J dropped 5; count of bases not matched to a gene: 7. Germline V gene data show CDR1 as MNHEY and CDR2 as SVGEGT. The length of the CDR3 is 14 residues. CDR3 residues: CASSFTGEWETQYF. The CDR3 nucleotides are TGTGCCAGCAGTTTTACAGGGGAGTGGGAGACCCAGTACTTC.

The J gene is TRBJ2-3, the V gene TRBV20-1; D is uncertain. The CDR3 length is 11 residues. Trimming left V 6 bases short and J 3 bases short, with 7 bases between. Per the germline V gene, CDR1 is DFQATT and CDR2 is SNEGSKA (reference sequence). Here the CDR3 reads CSAESTDTQYF. In nucleotides, the CDR3 is TGCAGTGCCGAGAGTACAGATACGCAGTATTTT.

This chain connects TRBV5-1 to TRBJ1-2; a possible D gene is TRBD1 (6 bases). There are 18 residues in the CDR3. CDR1 SGHRS and CDR2 YFSETQ come from the germline V gene. V dropped 0 bases and J dropped 3 bases, with 21 bases sitting between them. The CDR3 protein is CASSLEPPLGGADYGYTF. CDR3 DNA: TGCGCCAGCAGCTTGGAACCCCCTTTGGGGGGGGCCGACTATGGCTACACCTTC.

The V call is TRBV5-4, the J call TRBJ2-5, with 9 bases aligning to TRBD2. The germline gives CDR1 SGHNT, CDR2 YYREEE (reference sequence). After removal of 0 bases from V and 2 bases from J, the junction contained 5 bases not matched to a gene. This CDR3 is built from 16 residues. This CDR3 is CASSLGLADLQETQYF. The CDR3 DNA follows: TGTGCCAGCAGCTTGGGACTAGCGGACTTACAAGAGACCCAGTACTTC.

This chain connects TRBV7-9 to TRBJ2-1; no clear D. The ends were cut back, 5 bases at V and 14 bases at J, with 19 bases in the middle. CDR1 and CDR2 (germline): SEHNR, FQNEAQ (reference sequence). This CDR3 spans 13 amino acids. The CDR3 DNA reads as TGTGCCAGCAGCACGGGTCAAGCCTCTCGTGAGTTCTTC. This gives the protein CASSTGQASREFF.

V usage is TRBV9 and J usage is TRBJ2-1; tentatively, D is TRBD2 (7 bases). From germline, CDR1 is SGDLS and CDR2 YYNGEE. This CDR3 is 17 amino acids long. Trimming took 4 bases from V and 1 from J, leaving 18 bases between them. The CDR3, as DNA: TGTGCCAGCAGCTCAAACCCGGGGGGCTGGTCCTACAATGAGCAGTTCTTC. Its protein is CASSSNPGGWSYNEQFF.

This chain joins TRBV3-1 (or the pseudogene TRBV3-2) and TRBJ1-2; 10 bases agree with TRBD1. The germline V gene encodes CDR1 LGHDT and CDR2 YNNKEL (reference sequence). Germline trimming cut 4 bases from V and 4 bases from J; bases unmatched to any gene: 0. This CDR3 contains 13 residues. CDR3 DNA sequence: TGTGCCAGCAGCCGGACAGGGGGCTATGGCTACACCTTC. It yields the protein CASSRTGGYGYTF.

This clone appeared a few times. The chain couples TRBV5-4 to TRBJ2-7, with 8 positions matching TRBD2. J gave up 4 bases and V 2 bases, and 5 bases lay outside the gene matches. Germline-derived CDR1 and CDR2 are SGHNT and YYREEE (reference sequence). The CDR3 covers 14 residues. CDR3 amino acids: CASSFGREGYEQYF. CDR3 nucleotide sequence: TGTGCCAGCAGCTTCGGCCGGGAGGGGTACGAGCAGTACTTC.

This rearrangement joins TRBV19 to TRBJ1-2, with D tentatively TRBD1 (5 bases). CDR3 length equals 14 residues. Germline CDR1 reads LNHDA; CDR2 reads SQIVND (reference sequence). Between the trimmed V and J ends, which lost 7 bases and 3 bases, there was a span of 15 bases. CDR3 coding DNA: TGTGCCAGTAAATATGATTGGGGGGACTATGGCTACACCTTC. Its translation is CASKYDWGDYGYTF.

The CDR3 loop reads CASSPGTSGWYEQFF. CDR3 DNA: TGTGCCAGCAGTCCCGGGACTAGCGGATGGTATGAGCAGTTCTTC. The V gene is TRBV28, the J gene TRBJ2-1; 11 bases agree with TRBD2. Germline assignment: CDR1 MDHEN and CDR2 SYDVKM. V lost 5 bases, J lost 8 bases, and 8 bases stayed unmatched. There are 15 residues in the CDR3.

The V and J genes are TRBV6-5 and TRBJ2-7; D is possibly TRBD2 (7 bases). Germline V lookup: CDR1 MNHEY, CDR2 SVGAGI. Deletions cut 6 bases from V and 2 bases from J, with 17 bases between. CDR3 length: 15 amino acids. The CDR3, as DNA: TGTGCCAGCAGCCGGGGGGCTAGCGTCCCCTACGAGCAGTACTTC. It yields the protein CASSRGASVPYEQYF.